The clone carrying this T cell receptor (beta chain) appeared once. Some clones are missing from TCRdb's copy, which holds only in-frame ones; the method was immunoSEQ multiplex PCR. The sample holds more than 70,000 clones, roughly 83% seen once. This CDR3 spans 13 amino acids. Germline lookup yields CDR1 SGHTA and CDR2 FQGTGA. Deletions cut 2 bases from V and 5 bases from J, with 9 bases between. The data belong to a study of T cell clones after liver transplantation. This sequence was found in a human patient who received a liver transplant. Some T cells may have come from the graft donor. The sequencing used CD4+ T cells from blood, collected at the 22-month timepoint. The rearrangement uses TRBV7-3 and TRBJ2-5; D might be TRBD2 (5 bases). The CDR3 here is CASSLRGGETQYF. The CDR3 DNA follows: TGTGCCAGCAGCTTACGGGGTGGGGAGACCCAGTACTTC. The whole variable domain, filled in from reference TRBV7-3 and TRBJ2-5, reads GAGVSQTPSNKVTEKGKYVELRCDPISGHTALYWYRQSLGQGPEFLIYFQGTGAADDSGLPNDRFFAVRPEGSVSTLKIQRTERGDSAVYLCASSLRGGETQYFGPGTRLLVL.